This TCR beta chain is from a study of blood T cell repertoires in COVID-19 (TCRdb year 2020). Study-level background: The collaborator samples originated in the United States, Italy and Spain and spanned the acute and convalescent phases of COVID-19. The material from the prospective study consisted of cDNA or gDNA derived from T cells, B-cell-depleted T cells, or PBMCs. The dataset comprised deeply sampled blood TCRbeta repertoires from subjects exposed to, actively infected with, or recovered from COVID-19. The repertoires were released in a freely available public database intended as a resource for research on the immune response to SARS-CoV-2. Samples came from the ongoing ImmuneRACE study (first 160 participants) plus 1,254 subjects from 6 global collaborators. A de-identified subject ID, COVID-19 status, age in years and sex were almost always included in the sample metadata. HLA class I and class II types, where available, came from metadata supplied by the sample provider rather than from assay-based typing. What the research found in general, with its limitations: The amount of clinical and demographic metadata varied by source and participant and was provided uncurated.

A word on this clone: This receptor's antigen is unknown. Base qualities are not provided; no much larger clone lies one nucleotide away.

Each collaborating institution followed its own protocols to collect whole blood in K2EDTA tubes. For TCRbeta analysis, collaborator samples were shipped as frozen whole blood, as isolated PBMCs, or as DNA extracted from either sample type. TCRbeta CDR3 regions were amplified from genomic DNA by means of the immunoSEQ Assay, a bias-controlled multiplex PCR. Per the authors' processing: Nucleated cell counts per sample were estimated from amplification of reference gene primers within the assay. To quantify the absolute abundance of each unique TCRbeta CDR3 rearrangement, sequence reads were collapsed and filtered. For each sample, productive Simpson clonality was calculated as the square root of Simpson's diversity index over productive rearrangements. Sourced from immuneACCESS, this table was stored by TCRdb with only in-frame sequences that have V and J called. A share of the clones is absent; for the studies checked, an unresolved V gene accounts for under half, and the remainder has no known explanation. V and J calls and clone size are as listed in that table; D and trimming were resolved from the DNA. Across this sample there are 650,000 to 800,000 clones, with 85% to 90% seen only once. In total, the top ten clones hold under 0.3% of the sample.

Taken from the germline V gene, the CDR1 and CDR2 loops are LGHNA and YNFKEQ. The CDR3 goes from the cysteine to the phenylalanine over 16 residues. CDR3 DNA only is kept here, 48 bases in frame from base 1. V loses 2 bases of germline sequence and J loses 5 bases, and the interval between the two ends is 19 bases. The chain employs TRBV4-2 and TRBJ2-7, with TRBD2 tentatively as D gene (5 bases match). The sequenced material came from peripheral blood. The receptor was derived from a woman between 18 and 29 years old with acute or convalescent COVID-19. The nucleotides are TGTGCCAGCAGCCAACCTAAGGGAGTATTTCACGACGAGCAGTACTTC. This is translated as CASSQPKGVFHDEQYF.